These T cell receptor beta chains were read from a single sample in a study of OX40 agonist ivuxolimab in advanced cancers. Sequencing used immunoSEQ multiplex PCR; TCRdb keeps in-frame clones, though not all of them. The profile shows fewer than 75,000 clones, 85% to 90% of them singletons. Sequenced material: CD4+ or CD8+ T cells sorted from blood, taken in a trial of the OX40 agonist ivuxolimab. These receptors came from an adult with an advanced solid tumor such as melanoma, head and neck, liver or kidney cancer. Both conserved end residues are part of each CDR3. Fields, in order: D gene, J gene, clone size, V gene, CDR3 DNA, CDR3 protein. A D gene is named only where the DNA matches it firmly. The size field is filled for only some rows; it gives once, few, many or a size class.

d_gene: NA; j_gene: TRBJ2-7; abundance: once; v_gene: TRBV30; CDR3nt: TGTGCCTGGAGTACCAGGACCATAAAGGGCTACGAGCAGTACTTC; CDR3aa: CAWSTRTIKGYEQYF
d_gene: TRBD1; j_gene: TRBJ2-3; abundance: NA; v_gene: TRBV19; CDR3nt: TGTGCCAGTAGTATATCGACAGGGTTAGATACGCAGTATTTT; CDR3aa: CASSISTGLDTQYF
d_gene: NA; j_gene: TRBJ2-3; abundance: NA; v_gene: TRBV10-1; CDR3nt: TGCGCCAGCAGTGAGGGGGCTCAACGGGGAGATACGCAGTATTTT; CDR3aa: CASSEGAQRGDTQYF
d_gene: TRBD1; j_gene: TRBJ2-3; abundance: NA; v_gene: TRBV18; CDR3nt: TGTGCCAGCTCACCAACCAGGGGGCAAGATACGCAGTATTTT; CDR3aa: CASSPTRGQDTQYF
d_gene: NA; j_gene: TRBJ2-3; abundance: NA; v_gene: TRBV21-1; CDR3nt: TGTGCCAGCAGCAGTCCGGGACACCGCACAGATACGCAGTATTTT; CDR3aa: CASSSPGHRTDTQYF
d_gene: NA; j_gene: TRBJ2-5; abundance: NA; v_gene: TRBV9; CDR3nt: TGTGCCAGCAGCGTAAGTACCGGGACAAGGGCCGGAGGGGAGACCCAGTACTTC; CDR3aa: CASSVSTGTRAGGETQYF
d_gene: NA; j_gene: TRBJ1-1; abundance: once; v_gene: TRBV6-1; CDR3nt: TGTGCCAGCAGTGAGTACCAAAGAAACACTGAAGCTTTCTTT; CDR3aa: CASSEYQRNTEAFF
d_gene: NA; j_gene: TRBJ2-7; abundance: NA; v_gene: TRBV5-1; CDR3nt: TGCGCCAGCAGCTTCGAGGGTTCCTACGAGCAGTACTTC; CDR3aa: CASSFEGSYEQYF
d_gene: NA; j_gene: TRBJ1-5; abundance: NA; v_gene: TRBV11-2; CDR3nt: TGTGCCAGCAGCTCCCAGGGTCTTAGGGGCAATCAGCCCCAGCATTTT; CDR3aa: CASSSQGLRGNQPQHF
d_gene: TRBD2; j_gene: TRBJ2-5; abundance: NA; v_gene: TRBV10-2; CDR3nt: TGCGCCAGCAGTGAGTCGAATCCGGAGCGGGAGAGGAGGGAGACCCAGTACTTC; CDR3aa: CASSESNPERERRETQYF
d_gene: TRBD2; j_gene: TRBJ2-1; abundance: NA; v_gene: TRBV7-2; CDR3nt: TGTGCCAGCAGCTTAGAGAGCGGGGGCAAAGAGTTCTTC; CDR3aa: CASSLESGGKEFF
d_gene: NA; j_gene: TRBJ1-2; abundance: NA; v_gene: TRBV23-1; CDR3nt: TGCGCCAGCAGTCATCGTAAGCGCCAGCCATCAAGAGGGGGCTACACCTTC; CDR3aa: CASSHRKRQPSRGGYTF
d_gene: NA; j_gene: TRBJ2-5; abundance: NA; v_gene: TRBV7-2; CDR3nt: TGTGCCAGCAGCTCAGACGGGGCGGGAGAGACCCAGTACTTC; CDR3aa: CASSSDGAGETQYF
d_gene: TRBD1; j_gene: TRBJ2-6; abundance: NA; v_gene: TRBV7-9; CDR3nt: TGTGCCAGCAGCTTAACAGGGGTGGGCTCTGGGGCCAACGTCCTGACTTTC; CDR3aa: CASSLTGVGSGANVLTF
d_gene: NA; j_gene: TRBJ1-5; abundance: NA; v_gene: TRBV6-1; CDR3nt: TGTGCCAGCAGTGTGGAGGGCTATAGCAATCAGCCCCAGCATTTT; CDR3aa: CASSVEGYSNQPQHF
d_gene: TRBD2; j_gene: TRBJ2-5; abundance: NA; v_gene: TRBV4-2; CDR3nt: TGTGCCAGCAGCCTATGGGGAGCGGGAGGGCGAGAGACCCAGTACTTC; CDR3aa: CASSLWGAGGRETQYF
d_gene: TRBD1; j_gene: TRBJ2-1; abundance: NA; v_gene: TRBV18; CDR3nt: TGTGCCAGCTCACCACCATTGAAGGGGGCATCTTTGAGGACCTACAATGAGCAGTTCTTC; CDR3aa: CASSPPLKGASLRTYNEQFF
d_gene: NA; j_gene: TRBJ2-4; abundance: once; v_gene: TRBV6-1; CDR3nt: TGTGCCAGCAGTGAATCTGTAGGGTACGGCCAAAGGAACATTCAGTACTTC; CDR3aa: CASSESVGYGQRNIQYF
d_gene: TRBD2; j_gene: TRBJ2-7; abundance: NA; v_gene: TRBV2; CDR3nt: TGTGCCAGCAGCGGACTAGCGCGCGAGCAGTACTTC; CDR3aa: CASSGLAREQYF
d_gene: TRBD1; j_gene: TRBJ2-1; abundance: NA; v_gene: TRBV27; CDR3nt: TGTGCCAGCAGTACAATCCGGGACAGCTCCAATGAGCAGTTCTTC; CDR3aa: CASSTIRDSSNEQFF
d_gene: NA; j_gene: TRBJ1-6; abundance: NA; v_gene: TRBV6-6; CDR3nt: TGTGCCAGCAGTTACGGAGACACTTCCCGATCACCCCTCCACTTT; CDR3aa: CASSYGDTSRSPLHF
d_gene: NA; j_gene: TRBJ1-1; abundance: once; v_gene: TRBV7-6; CDR3nt: TGTGCCAGCAGCTCCAATAACAGGGTGAGAGGGACTGAAGCTTTCTTT; CDR3aa: CASSSNNRVRGTEAFF
d_gene: TRBD2; j_gene: TRBJ2-5; abundance: once; v_gene: TRBV25-1; CDR3nt: TGTGCCAGCAGTGAACGGCTAGCGGGATTGGAGACCCAGTACTTC; CDR3aa: CASSERLAGLETQYF